These 30 T cell receptor beta chains originate from one sample sequenced in a study of blood T cell repertoires in COVID-19. Generated by immunoSEQ multiplex PCR, the TCRdb table keeps only in-frame clones and is missing some. The sample comprises about 160,000 clones, roughly 81% of which are singletons, and roughly 5% rests with the top ten. The sequenced material came from peripheral blood. The source of these receptors is a woman between 50 and 59 years old with COVID-19, enrolled during active disease.

The V gene is TRBV18, the J gene TRBJ2-3; D uncertain. The CDR3 totals 14 residues. CDR1 is KGHSH, CDR2 LQKENI, per germline. Trimming took 0 bases from V and 4 from J, leaving 8 bases between them. This chain's CDR3 is CASSPPSKPDTQYF. The CDR3 DNA reads TGTGCCAGCTCACCACCGAGCAAACCAGATACGCAGTATTTT.

The chain couples TRBV24-1 to TRBJ1-2; D might be TRBD1 (5 bases). V gave up 5 bases and J gave up 5 bases, with 11 bases separating them. The germline V gene encodes CDR1 KGHDR and CDR2 SFDVKD. This CDR3 comprises 13 residues. In DNA, the CDR3 is TGTGCCACCAGTGTGGGGGGGGGATATGGCTACACCTTC. Its protein is CATSVGGGYGYTF.

The gene calls are TRBV29-1 and TRBJ1-2; D not certain. The length of the CDR3 is 13 residues. Germline CDR1 is SQVTM and CDR2 is ANQGSEA. V dropped 2 bases and J dropped 4 bases, with 11 bases sitting between them. CDR3: CSVERQAGYGYTF. CDR3 nucleotide sequence: TGCAGCGTTGAAAGGCAGGCTGGCTATGGCTACACCTTC.

This clone came up many times. V gene TRBV10-3 combines with J gene TRBJ1-4; the D gene is possibly TRBD1 (6 bases). CDR3 size: 15 residues. Deletions cut 2 bases from V and 4 bases from J, with 11 bases between. Germline CDR1 reads ENHRY; CDR2 reads SYGVKD. The CDR3 DNA sequence: TGTGCCATCAGTGAGCGACAGGCAATTAATGAAAAACTGTTTTTT. Translating it yields CAISERQAINEKLFF.

The J gene is TRBJ1-1, the V gene TRBV6-5; D may be TRBD1 (6 bases). The CDR3 loop spans 15 amino acids. Germline lookup yields CDR1 MNHEY and CDR2 SVGAGI. V was cut by 6 bases and J by 0 bases, with 14 bases left in between. CDR3: CASSPDRIMNTEAFF. The CDR3 region has the DNA TGTGCCAGCAGCCCAGACAGGATCATGAACACTGAAGCTTTCTTT.

The chain combines TRBV7-8 with TRBJ2-7; TRBD1 agrees at 8 bases. This CDR3 contains 14 residues. CDR1 is SGHVS and CDR2 is FQNEAQ in the germline V gene. The junction had 5 bases not matched to a gene; V was cut back by 5 bases and J by 2 bases. The CDR3 sequence: CASSRTGNPYEQYF. In DNA form, the CDR3 reads TGTGCCAGCAGCCGGACAGGGAATCCCTACGAGCAGTACTTC.

The genes are TRBV6-2 or TRBV6-3 and TRBJ2-7; a possible D gene is TRBD2 (5 bases). The germline V gene encodes CDR1 MNHEY and CDR2 SVGEGT. The germline V and J ends were trimmed by 2 bases and 3 bases, with 11 bases remaining between them. The CDR3 extends over 14 amino acids. CDR3 nucleotides: TGTGCCAGCAGTTACAATCTAGAGGGCTACGAGCAGTACTTC. It codes for CASSYNLEGYEQYF.

This chain joins TRBV5-1 and TRBJ2-7, with 10 nucleotides matching TRBD2. Germline CDR1 reads SGHRS; CDR2 reads YFSETQ. This CDR3 comprises 14 residues. The V gene end was trimmed by 1 base and the J gene end by 7 bases; junction bases not matched to a gene: 5. The CDR3 sequence is CASSLSSGGWEQYF. The DNA of the CDR3 is TGCGCCAGCAGCTTGTCTAGCGGGGGCTGGGAGCAGTACTTC.

The chain carries TRBV5-4 and TRBJ2-7; 13 bases agree with TRBD2. Germline trimming cut 4 bases from V and 7 bases from J; bases unmatched to any gene: 11. Germline CDR1 and CDR2: SGHNT and YYREEE (reference sequence). This CDR3 region has 16 residues. The CDR3 is CASSGTSGVPNREQYF. CDR3 DNA: TGTGCCAGCAGCGGGACTAGCGGGGTCCCGAATAGAGAGCAGTACTTC.

The chain recombines TRBV2 with TRBJ2-7, with 10 bases identical to TRBD1. From germline, CDR1 is SNHLY and CDR2 FYNNEI. CDR3 size: 14 residues. With V trimmed by 3 bases and J by 4 bases, 3 bases remained unmatched. The CDR3 sequence: CASSEGQGRYEQYF. As DNA, the CDR3 is TGTGCCAGCAGTGAGGGACAGGGGAGGTACGAGCAGTACTTC.

This sequence joins TRBV11-2 and TRBJ1-4; maybe TRBD1 (5 bases). Trimming took off 4 bases at V and 2 bases at J, with 11 bases between the two ends. The germline gives CDR1 SGHAT, CDR2 FQNNGV. The CDR3 is 15 residues long. CDR3 DNA sequence: TGTGCCAGCAGCTCCTCGACAGAGACTAATGAAAAACTGTTTTTT. This encodes CASSSSTETNEKLFF.

The V and J genes are TRBV30 and TRBJ1-2; D gene uncertain. The V and J ends lost 1 base and 8 bases respectively, with 11 bases between them. The CDR3 is 12 residues long. Germline V gene sequence: CDR1 GTSNPN, CDR2 SVGIG (reference sequence). CDR3 amino acids: CAWSESTGGYTF. CDR3 DNA: TGTGCCTGGAGTGAATCGACGGGGGGCTACACCTTC.

The chain carries TRBV10-3 and TRBJ2-7; a weak D match, TRBD1 (6 bases). CDR3 length equals 14 residues. Trimming cost V 4 bases and J 3 bases, with 13 bases left between them. Germline CDR1 and CDR2: ENHRY and SYGVKD. This CDR3 reads CAISGQQGYYEQYF. The CDR3 nucleotides read TGTGCCATCAGTGGTCAGCAGGGGTACTACGAGCAGTACTTC.

The CDR3 DNA follows: TGTGCCAGCAGCCTGTCCGATCAGCCCCAGCATTTT. Its protein product is CASSLSDQPQHF. The gene calls are TRBV3-1 (or the pseudogene TRBV3-2) and TRBJ1-5; D call uncertain. Looked up from germline, CDR1 is LGHDT and CDR2 is YNNKEL (reference sequence). The CDR3 totals 12 residues. V was pared by 4 bases and J by 5 bases, with 6 bases between.

The gene calls are TRBV11-3 and TRBJ1-1; 7 bases agree with TRBD1. CDR3 length: 15 residues. Germline assignment: CDR1 SGHNT and CDR2 YENEEA. The J segment lost 3 bases and the V segment lost 2 bases, leaving 6 bases of the junction unmatched. CDR3 sequence reads: CASSLPGGFDTEAFF. In DNA form, the CDR3 reads TGTGCCAGCAGCTTACCAGGGGGATTTGACACTGAAGCTTTCTTT.

For this clone: This sample includes further DNA sequences coding for the same CDR3. The chain is built from TRBV11-3 and TRBJ1-6; D remains ambiguous. Germline loops: CDR1 SGHNT, CDR2 YENEEA. Trimming took 0 bases from V and 7 from J, leaving 4 bases between them. The CDR3 length is 13 residues. CDR3 sequence (DNA): TGTGCCAGCAGCTTAGAAGCGAATTCACCCCTCCACTTT. Translated: CASSLEANSPLHF.

The rearrangement uses TRBV28 and TRBJ2-7; 10 nucleotides match TRBD1. Germline CDR1 is MDHEN and CDR2 is SYDVKM. V lost 6 bases, J lost 3 bases, and 8 bases stayed unmatched. CDR3 length: 15 residues. The CDR3 DNA reads TGTGCCAGCAGGACGGGGACAGGGGCCGTCTACGAGCAGTACTTC. Translating gives CASRTGTGAVYEQYF.

The V and J genes are TRBV19 and TRBJ2-6, with 8 bases lining up with TRBD1. Per the germline V gene, CDR1 is LNHDA and CDR2 is SQIVND (reference sequence). V lost 8 bases to trimming and J lost 0 bases; unmatched junction nucleotides: 12. CDR3 length equals 18 residues. CDR3 region: CASQTGGQGLSGANVLTF. In nucleotides, the CDR3 is TGTGCCAGTCAAACAGGGGGGCAGGGACTCTCTGGGGCCAACGTCCTGACTTTC. The whole variable domain, filled in from reference TRBV19 and TRBJ2-6, reads DGGITQSPKYLFRKEGQNVTLSCEQNLNHDAMYWYRQDPGQGLRLIYYSQIVNDFQKGDIAEGYSVSREKKESFPLTVTSAQKNPTAFYLCASQTGGQGLSGANVLTFGAGSRLTVL.

For the CDR3, the DNA is TGTGCCAGCAGTTACGAGCCAACCGCAGATACGCAGTATTTT. Its protein product is CASSYEPTADTQYF. The rearrangement links TRBV6-5 to TRBJ2-3; D uncertain. Deletions cut 2 bases from V and 4 bases from J, with 10 bases between. The CDR3 is 14 amino acids. Per the germline V gene, CDR1 is MNHEY and CDR2 is SVGAGI.

This chain connects TRBV6-5 to TRBJ1-2, with 10 positions matching TRBD1. From germline, CDR1 is MNHEY and CDR2 SVGAGI. The CDR3 runs 15 residues. After removal of 5 bases from V and 4 bases from J, the junction contained 7 bases not matched to a gene. Written as DNA, the CDR3 is TGTGCCAGCAGTAAGACAGGGGGCAGTACCTATGGCTACACCTTC. Translation gives CASSKTGGSTYGYTF.

V usage is TRBV30 and J usage is TRBJ1-1; tentatively, D is TRBD1 (5 bases). V was clipped by 1 base and J by 1 base, with 22 bases between them. The germline V gene has CDR1 GTSNPN and CDR2 SVGIG (reference sequence). This CDR3 is 18 amino acids long. This chain's CDR3 is CAWSGGWYRTLTNTEAFF. The DNA for the CDR3 is TGTGCCTGGAGTGGGGGTTGGTACAGGACCCTGACGAACACTGAAGCTTTCTTT.

The chain combines TRBV2 with TRBJ1-3; 7 nucleotides line up with TRBD1. With V trimmed by 9 bases and J by 7 bases, 3 bases remained unmatched. Germline CDR1 and CDR2: SNHLY and FYNNEI. The CDR3 is 11 amino acids. CDR3 residues: CARSQGNTIYF. The DNA for the CDR3 is TGTGCCAGATCACAGGGGAACACCATATATTTT. Drawing the rest from reference TRBV2 and TRBJ1-3, the complete variable domain is EPEVTQTPSHQVTQMGQEVILRCVPISNHLYFYWYRQILGQKVEFLVSFYNNEISEKSEIFDDQFSVERPDGSNFTLKIRSTKLEDSAMYFCARSQGNTIYFGEGSWLTVV.

The V gene is TRBV2, the J gene TRBJ1-5, with D possibly matching TRBD1 (6 bases). The CDR3 extends over 17 amino acids. Germline CDR1 SNHLY, CDR2 FYNNEI. V was pared by 3 bases and J by 0 bases, with 15 bases between. The CDR3 bases are TGTGCCAGCAGTGAGCGCGGACAGACCGATAGCAATCAGCCCCAGCATTTT. Translation gives CASSERGQTDSNQPQHF.

CDR3 bases: TGTGCCAGCAGATCGGACAGGGTGGACGGCTACACCTTC. Translated: CASRSDRVDGYTF. J is TRBJ1-2 and V is TRBV12-3 or TRBV12-4, with 8 nucleotides matching TRBD1. V lost 6 bases to trimming and J lost 8 bases; unmatched junction nucleotides: 8. The length of the CDR3 is 13 residues.

CDR3 amino acids: CASSIGRGYYEQYF. The DNA of the CDR3 is TGTGCCAGTAGTATAGGGAGAGGGTACTACGAGCAGTACTTC. The rearrangement joins TRBV19 to TRBJ2-7, with a possible D match to TRBD2 (5 bases). This CDR3 spans 14 amino acids. Germline values: CDR1 LNHDA, CDR2 SQIVND (reference sequence). V was clipped by 1 base and J by 3 bases, with 10 bases between them.

The chain recombines TRBV5-1 with TRBJ1-2; 10 nucleotides line up with TRBD1. The germline V gene encodes CDR1 SGHRS and CDR2 YFSETQ. The length of the CDR3 is 14 residues. V trimming: 3 bases; J trimming: 5 bases; junction bases outside the gene matches: 4. The CDR3 reads CASSSAGQGYGYTF. The CDR3, as DNA: TGCGCCAGCAGCTCCGCGGGACAGGGGTATGGCTACACCTTC.

The CDR3 protein is CASSDRGETQYF. For the CDR3, the DNA is TGTGCCAGCAGTGACAGGGGGGAGACCCAGTACTTC. The J gene is TRBJ2-5, the V gene TRBV6-1; 7 bases map to TRBD1. The CDR3 sequence is 12 residues long. V gave up 3 bases and J gave up 5 bases; unmatched junction bases: 0. Germline V gene data show CDR1 as MNHNS and CDR2 as SASEGT.

This chain uses TRBV11-3 with TRBJ2-3; TRBD1 agrees at 9 bases. The CDR3 totals 16 residues. From germline, CDR1 is SGHNT and CDR2 YENEEA. V lost 3 bases and J lost 3; bases outside the gene matches: 7. The CDR3 loop reads CASSLRGQGGTDTQYF. The CDR3 nucleotides read TGTGCCAGCAGCTTGCGGGGACAGGGAGGAACAGATACGCAGTATTTT.

The chain recombines TRBV5-1 with TRBJ2-3; 9 positions agree with TRBD1. V lost 1 base and J lost 3; bases outside the gene matches: 3. This CDR3 spans 15 amino acids. CDR1 is SGHRS, CDR2 YFSETQ, per germline. The CDR3 region has the DNA TGCGCCAGCAGCTTGACAGGGGGCTTTACAGATACGCAGTATTTT. Its protein is CASSLTGGFTDTQYF.

This chain connects TRBV18 to TRBJ2-2; TRBD2 aligns across 8 bases. Germline loops: CDR1 KGHSH, CDR2 LQKENI. The trim removed 3 bases at V and 3 bases at J, leaving 3 bases unmatched. This CDR3 has 15 amino acids. DNA for the CDR3: TGTGCCAGCTCACCGAGCGGGGGAGACACCGGGGAGCTGTTTTTT. Amino acid sequence: CASSPSGGDTGELFF.